This T cell receptor beta chain was obtained from a study of cytomegalovirus exposure and HLA in healthy donors. CDR3 length: 14 residues. V shed 1 base and J shed 1 base, with 8 bases lying between them. Germline CDR1 is SGHTA and CDR2 is FQGNSA. Though nominally healthy at sampling, donors likely had unrecorded immune exposures. The PCR employed 60 Vbeta primers together with 13 Jbeta primers. The protocol was immunoSEQ multiplex PCR, while the TCRdb copy is restricted to in-frame clones and leaves out a portion. The sample has more than 80,000 clones; roughly 63% are singletons. This clone was detected only once.

This TCR was recovered from a man between 45 and 60 years old in good health and CMV-seronegative. J is TRBJ2-7 and V is TRBV7-2; possible D gene TRBD1, 6 bases. The sample consisted of PBMCs. The DNA of the CDR3 is TGTGCCAGCAGCTTAGGGACAGCTTCCTACGAGCAGTACTTC. Amino acid sequence: CASSLGTASYEQYF.